These 15 T cell receptor beta chains were sequenced from one sample in a study of regulatory T cells in long-lasting Graves disease. The TCR beta library used iRepertoire HTBI primers with Arm-PCR amplification of CDR3. TCRdb processed the multiplex PCR reads anew with MiXCR; each CDR3 protein has one entry. The table has about 470,000 distinct CDR3 sequences, more than 13% seen once. Time point given: newly diagnosed GD, antithyroid drugs for less than 3 months. Scientists built the TCR library using RNA that was extracted from PBMCs. The sample was also linked to a second study, of T cells in Graves' hyperthyroidism and ophthalmopathy.

The starting material was peripheral blood mononuclear cells (PBMCs), obtained at new diagnosis, from a patient treated with antithyroid drugs. The receptor set was obtained from a woman aged 25 to 39 with Graves disease.

This clonotype was picked up a small number of times. The rearrangement joins TRBV6-2 or TRBV6-3 to TRBJ2-2; D possibly matches TRBD1 or TRBD2 (5 bases each). Trimming took off 2 bases at V and 4 bases at J, with 11 bases between the two ends. The CDR3 spans 15 residues. Germline V lookup: CDR1 MNHEY, CDR2 SVGEGT. The CDR3 DNA reads as TGTGCCAGCAGTTACGGACAAGAGGGCACCGGGGAGCTGTTTTTT. Protein sequence: CASSYGQEGTGELFF.

V and J are TRBV6-2 or TRBV6-3 and TRBJ1-6; no clear D gene. This CDR3 spans 15 amino acids. Trimming left V 1 base short and J 8 bases short, with 12 bases between. CDR1 MNHEY and CDR2 SVGEGT come from the germline V gene. The CDR3 coding sequence is TGTGCCAGCAGTTACTTAGGACTTGGAGATTCACCCCTCCACTTT. Its translation is CASSYLGLGDSPLHF.

This clonotype has just a few counts. The chain is built from TRBV6-2 or TRBV6-3 and TRBJ2-5, with TRBD1 matching 9 bases. The CDR3 consists of 19 residues. After removal of 5 bases from V and 1 base from J, the junction contained 17 bases not matched to a gene. Germline values: CDR1 MNHEY, CDR2 SVGEGT. In DNA form, the CDR3 reads TGTGCCAGCAGTAAAACGAGGACAGGGGACTATTTTCCCCAAGAGACCCAGTACTTC. This sequence encodes CASSKTRTGDYFPQETQYF.

There are many counts of this clonotype. The chain joins TRBV9 to TRBJ1-2, with TRBD1 matching 10 bases. The CDR3 is 16 amino acids. Germline lookup yields CDR1 SGDLS and CDR2 YYNGEE. Losses at the gene ends were 3 bases for V and 6 bases for J; bases not matched to a gene: 11. The DNA of the CDR3 is TGTGCCAGCAGCGCCCCCGGGACAGGGGTACGGGATGGCTACACCTTC. It is translated as CASSAPGTGVRDGYTF.

Only a few counts were recorded for this clonotype. The chain recombines TRBV15 with TRBJ2-1, with 8 positions matching TRBD2. Germline trimming cut 5 bases from V and 8 bases from J; bases unmatched to any gene: 11. The CDR3 loop spans 15 amino acids. From germline, CDR1 is LNHNV and CDR2 YYDKDF (reference sequence). The chain's CDR3 is CATSRDIAGFDEQFF. The CDR3 coding sequence is TGTGCCACCAGCCGTGATATAGCGGGATTTGATGAGCAGTTCTTC.

This clonotype was counted at least ten times. The chain couples TRBV10-3 to TRBJ2-7; a weak D match, TRBD2 (5 bases). CDR3 length equals 16 residues. CDR1 and CDR2 (germline): ENHRY, SYGVKD. V was trimmed by 6 bases and J by 6 bases, leaving 24 bases between them. In DNA, the CDR3 is TGTGCCATCAGCCCAACGGAGAGGGAACCAGGCTTCGAGCAGTACTTC. Its protein is CAISPTEREPGFEQYF.

The table lists this clonotype with many counts. The chain joins TRBV7-2 to TRBJ1-2, with 12 bases aligning to TRBD1. After removal of 5 bases from V and 4 bases from J, the junction contained 5 bases not matched to a gene. CDR3 length equals 15 residues. The germline CDR1 and CDR2 sequences are SGHTA and FQGNSA. The CDR3 protein is CASSEGQGAFYGYTF. The CDR3 DNA is TGTGCCAGCAGCGAGGGACAGGGGGCTTTCTATGGCTACACCTTC.

This clonotype was observed at least ten times. The chain combines TRBV16 with TRBJ1-1; D not resolved. V dropped 4 bases and J dropped 0 bases, with 9 bases sitting between them. The germline gives CDR1 KGHSY, CDR2 FQNENV. The CDR3 is made up of 14 amino acids. The CDR3 DNA follows: TGTGCCAGCAGCCCACAAATAATGAACACTGAAGCTTTCTTT. It translates to CASSPQIMNTEAFF.

With regard to this clonotype: It may be a read error: a sequence one base away is much more abundant. V and J are TRBV29-1 and TRBJ2-3; tentative D call: TRBD1 (5 bases). This CDR3 has 16 residues. CDR1 is SQVTM, CDR2 ANQGSEA, per germline. V lost 2 bases and J lost 4, with 19 bases in between. For the CDR3, the DNA is TGCAGCGTTGAAACATTGGGCAGGGCGGTTTCAGATACGCAGTATTTT. Translation gives CSVETLGRAVSDTQYF.

This clonotype was recorded many times. The DNA of the CDR3 is TGTGCCAGCAGCCTGCCCATCTTCGGAAACACCATATATTTT. It yields the protein CASSLPIFGNTIYF. J is TRBJ1-3 and V is TRBV11-2; D unclear. The germline gives CDR1 SGHAT, CDR2 FQNNGV. The CDR3 length is 14 residues. V gave up 5 bases and J gave up 4 bases, with 12 bases separating them.

The rearrangement links TRBV27 to TRBJ2-1, with 12 positions matching TRBD2. V lost 3 bases to trimming and J lost 5 bases; unmatched junction nucleotides: 5. Per the germline V gene, CDR1 is MNHEY and CDR2 is SMNVEV (reference sequence). The CDR3 covers 16 residues. In DNA, the CDR3 is TGTGCCAGCAGTTTTCTAGCGGGAGGGAGCCACAATGAGCAGTTCTTC. Translated, it gives CASSFLAGGSHNEQFF.

This chain links TRBV4-1 with TRBJ2-1; TRBD1 might be the D (6 bases). The CDR3 loop spans 21 amino acids. In germline, CDR1 is MGHRA, CDR2 YSYEKL. Trimming left V 0 bases short and J 0 bases short, with 24 bases between. The CDR3 loop is CASSQDPGPPTGISSYNEQFF. The CDR3 nucleotides are TGCGCCAGCAGCCAAGATCCGGGGCCTCCTACAGGGATCAGCTCCTACAATGAGCAGTTCTTC.

Many counts were recorded for this clonotype. The V gene is TRBV10-3, the J gene TRBJ1-2; the match to TRBD1 covers 7 bases. CDR1 and CDR2 (germline): ENHRY, SYGVKD. The J segment lost 4 bases and the V segment lost 6 bases, leaving 8 bases of the junction unmatched. This CDR3 comprises 14 residues. The CDR3 nucleotides read TGTGCCATCAGCGGGGGGGACAGTATCTATGGCTACACCTTC. It codes for CAISGGDSIYGYTF.

This clonotype was recorded a few times. This chain uses TRBV27 with TRBJ1-6; 8 bases fit TRBD1. This CDR3 spans 16 amino acids. Per germline, CDR1 MNHEY and CDR2 SMNVEV (reference sequence). Trimming took 6 bases from V and 5 from J; bases not matched to a gene: 9. The CDR3 sequence: CASRRPSDRDNSPLHF. DNA for the CDR3: TGTGCCAGCAGGAGACCTTCGGACAGGGATAATTCACCCCTCCACTTT.

The chain couples TRBV4-1 to TRBJ2-7; 11 nucleotides align to TRBD2. CDR3 size: 17 residues. J was trimmed by 0 bases and V by 4 bases; bases with no gene match: 8. CDR1 is MGHRA and CDR2 is YSYEKL in the germline V gene. CDR3 DNA: TGCGCCAGCAGCCTCGGGACTAGCGGCGCCTTCTCCTACGAGCAGTACTTC. It yields the protein CASSLGTSGAFSYEQYF.